One and the same sample provided the 24 T cell receptor beta chains below, sequenced in a study of beta chain features in type 1 diabetes. Reverse transcription of all isolated RNA meant that expressed TCRB transcripts were sequenced. The protocol was immunoSEQ multiplex PCR, while the TCRdb copy is restricted to in-frame clones and leaves out a portion. The table records under 250,000 clones, around 9.9% of them present only once. The material sequenced was central memory CD4+ T cells from blood. These TCRs come from a man younger than 35 in good health.

Ten or more counts support this clone. The chain employs TRBV7-2 and TRBJ2-5; 8 bases align to TRBD2. Germline CDR1 and CDR2: SGHTA and FQGNSA. After removal of 8 bases from V and 5 bases from J, the junction contained 4 bases not matched to a gene. This CDR3 is 12 amino acids long. In nucleotides, the CDR3 is TGTGCCAGCGATCCGGGAGGGGAGACCCAGTACTTC. Translating gives CASDPGGETQYF.

This clone was found a few times. This rearrangement joins TRBV9 to TRBJ2-3; D not certain. Trimming removed 3 bases from V and 0 bases from J, with 8 bases in between. This CDR3 has 14 residues. Germline V gene lookup returns CDR1 SGDLS and CDR2 YYNGEE. CDR3 protein: CASSGVVSTDTQYF. The CDR3 DNA reads TGTGCCAGCAGCGGGGTGGTGAGCACAGATACGCAGTATTTT.

With regard to this clone: The junction differs from germline at one of its ends, possibly a read error. The V gene is TRBV6-5, the J gene TRBJ1-1; D uncertain. CDR1 is MNHEY, CDR2 SVGAGI, per germline. The CDR3 consists of 14 residues. This CDR3 reads CAISEARLVTEAFF. The CDR3 DNA follows: TGTGCCATCAGTGAGGCGAGACTGGTGACTGAAGCTTTCTTT.

This chain connects TRBV7-2 to TRBJ2-5; 12 bases are shared with TRBD2. The CDR3 loop spans 16 amino acids. The germline CDR1 and CDR2 sequences are SGHTA and FQGNSA. J lost 0 bases, V lost 3 bases, and 2 bases had no gene match. This chain's CDR3 is CASSLRLAGDQETQYF. The CDR3, as DNA: TGTGCCAGCAGCTTGAGACTAGCGGGGGACCAAGAGACCCAGTACTTC. Full variable domain (outside the CDR3, taken from reference TRBV7-2 and TRBJ2-5): GAGVSQSPSNKVTEKGKDVELRCDPISGHTALYWYRQSLGQGLEFLIYFQGNSAPDKSGLPSDRFSAERTGGSVSTLTIQRTQQEDSAVYLCASSLRLAGDQETQYFGPGTRLLVL.

The sample holds many counts of this clone. Other DNA sequences in the sample encode the same CDR3. The chain joins TRBV20-1 to TRBJ2-5; D gene unclear. The CDR3 has 11 amino acids. Deletions cut 3 bases from V and 5 bases from J, with 7 bases between. CDR1 and CDR2 from the germline V gene are DFQATT and SNEGSKA (reference sequence). The CDR3 sequence: CSASFRETQYF. Here the CDR3 DNA reads TGCAGTGCTAGTTTTCGGGAGACCCAGTACTTC.

Comment on this clone: This sample also contains other DNA sequences that code for the same CDR3. V and J are TRBV4-2 and TRBJ2-1; 7 nucleotides line up with TRBD1. This CDR3 has 16 amino acids. V was pared by 2 bases and J by 5 bases, with 9 bases of the junction left unmatched. Germline lookup yields CDR1 LGHNA and CDR2 YNFKEQ. The CDR3 spells CASSQLGQSFNNEQFF. The CDR3 DNA sequence: TGTGCCAGCAGCCAACTGGGACAGAGTTTTAACAATGAGCAGTTCTTC.

The gene calls are TRBV19 and TRBJ1-1, with D unresolved. This CDR3 contains 13 residues. Trimming pared 7 bases from V and 1 base from J, leaving 10 bases between. Germline V CDR1 and CDR2: LNHDA, SQIVND (reference sequence). The CDR3 DNA follows: TGTGCCAGTATGGCAGGAGCGAACACTGAAGCTTTCTTT. Translating gives CASMAGANTEAFF.

The V call is TRBV19, the J call TRBJ2-5, with D unclear. CDR3 length: 13 amino acids. Germline CDR1 reads LNHDA; CDR2 reads SQIVND (reference sequence). The V end lost 8 bases, the J end lost 4 bases, and 14 bases lay between the germline ends. DNA of the CDR3: TGTGCCAGTGTCCCGACGGTGGGAGAGACCCAGTACTTC. It translates to CASVPTVGETQYF.

This clone appeared many times. The V and J genes are TRBV6-5 and TRBJ2-3; 8 bases align to TRBD1. The CDR3 extends over 14 amino acids. Germline lookup yields CDR1 MNHEY and CDR2 SVGAGI. Trimming removed 7 bases from V and 4 bases from J; junction bases left unmatched: 7. The CDR3 DNA sequence: TGTGCCAGCACCCGGGACAGGTTCGCAGATACGCAGTATTTT. It yields the protein CASTRDRFADTQYF.

The V and J genes are TRBV29-1 and TRBJ1-2; the D gene is possibly TRBD1 (5 bases). The ends were cut back, 6 bases at V and 8 bases at J, with 13 bases in the middle. The CDR3 has 11 amino acids. The germline V gene has CDR1 SQVTM and CDR2 ANQGSEA. Here the CDR3 reads CSVGVFGGYTF. The CDR3 nucleotides read TGCAGCGTAGGGGTTTTTGGGGGCTACACCTTC.

This clone appeared many times. The V and J genes are TRBV4-2 and TRBJ2-6; 7 bases are shared with TRBD1. V was pared by 7 bases and J by 0 bases, with 12 bases of the junction left unmatched. The CDR3 covers 18 residues. CDR1 and CDR2 (germline): LGHNA, YNFKEQ. CDR3 DNA: TGTGCCAGCACCGACAGGGCCTCCCTCAGCTCTGGGGCCAACGTCCTGACTTTC. Its protein product is CASTDRASLSSGANVLTF.

In its sample, this clone was seen many times. The J gene is TRBJ2-3, the V gene TRBV11-2; tentative D call: TRBD2 (5 bases). V lost 5 bases to trimming and J lost 4 bases, with 22 bases between them. Germline CDR1 and CDR2: SGHAT and FQNNGV. The CDR3 totals 17 residues. The CDR3 DNA is TGTGCCAGCAGCCTGGCTGGCGGGCCTGGGGTCGCAGATACGCAGTATTTT. Its translation: CASSLAGGPGVADTQYF.

V is TRBV7-2 and J is TRBJ2-3; 10 bases align to TRBD2. The CDR3 spans 17 residues. Germline trimming cut 1 base from V and 5 bases from J; bases unmatched to any gene: 9. Germline CDR1 reads SGHTA; CDR2 reads FQGNSA. CDR3 loop: CASSLVGSGRARDTQYF. The CDR3 DNA reads as TGTGCCAGCAGCTTAGTCGGCAGCGGGAGGGCCAGAGATACGCAGTATTTT. Drawing the rest from reference TRBV7-2 and TRBJ2-3, the complete variable domain is GAGVSQSPSNKVTEKGKDVELRCDPISGHTALYWYRQSLGQGLEFLIYFQGNSAPDKSGLPSDRFSAERTGGSVSTLTIQRTQQEDSAVYLCASSLVGSGRARDTQYFGPGTRLTVL.

This clone was seen more than once but under ten times. The V gene is TRBV5-1, the J gene TRBJ2-7, with TRBD1 as a possible D gene (7 bases). This CDR3 spans 14 amino acids. The V end was cut by 4 bases, the J end by 4 bases, with 15 bases between. The germline V gene encodes CDR1 SGHRS and CDR2 YFSETQ. Written as DNA, the CDR3 is TGCGCCAGCAGCGCAGGGGGGAGACCTTACGAGCAGTACTTC. This gives the protein CASSAGGRPYEQYF.

This clone was detected a few times. A read error is possible here, since a much larger clone lies one base away. The genes are TRBV11-2 and TRBJ2-1; 7 nucleotides agree with TRBD1. The V gene's germline CDR1 is SGHAT and CDR2 FQNNGV. With V trimmed by 4 bases and J by 4 bases, 1 base remained unmatched. This CDR3 region has 13 residues. For the CDR3, the DNA is TGTGCCAGCAGCTGGGGACAGTACAATGAGCAGTTCTTC. Its protein product is CASSWGQYNEQFF.

The rearrangement joins TRBV7-2 to TRBJ2-7, with 11 bases identical to TRBD1. The length of the CDR3 is 14 residues. Germline lookup yields CDR1 SGHTA and CDR2 FQGNSA. Germline trimming cut 3 bases from V and 4 bases from J; bases unmatched to any gene: 2. CDR3 DNA sequence: TGTGCCAGCAGCTTGGACAGGGGGCGATACGAGCAGTACTTC. This sequence encodes CASSLDRGRYEQYF.

This clone was observed a handful of times. V usage is TRBV11-2 and J usage is TRBJ2-5, with D unresolved. The CDR3 extends over 16 amino acids. Germline CDR1 is SGHAT and CDR2 is FQNNGV. Trimming cost V 4 bases and J 2 bases, with 17 bases left between them. CDR3 sequence (DNA): TGTGCCAGCAGCTCAGCTCGGGCCAGGCCACAAGAGACCCAGTACTTC. Translation: CASSSARARPQETQYF.

The V gene is TRBV12-5, the J gene TRBJ1-1; D is ambiguous. CDR3 length: 13 amino acids. CDR1 and CDR2 from the germline V gene are LGHNT and FRNRAP. The V end lost 2 bases, the J end lost 1 base, and 5 bases lay between the germline ends. The CDR3 spells CASGLNWNTEAFF. The CDR3, as DNA: TGTGCTAGTGGTTTGAACTGGAACACTGAAGCTTTCTTT.

This clone was seen only a few times. A far larger clone is off by one base, so a read error is likely. This CDR3 is also generated by other DNA sequences in the sample. The V gene is TRBV2, the J gene TRBJ2-1; D call uncertain. The CDR3 contains 12 residues. V lost 0 bases and J 6 bases, leaving 3 bases between the germline ends. The germline V gene has CDR1 SNHLY and CDR2 FYNNEI. The CDR3 nucleotides are TGTGCCAGCAGTGAAGCGGGCAATGAGCAGTTCTTC. This translates into CASSEAGNEQFF.

The chain has TRBV5-1 and TRBJ2-5; 9 bases fit TRBD2. The CDR3 extends over 15 amino acids. CDR1 is SGHRS, CDR2 YFSETQ, per germline. V dropped 4 bases and J dropped 3; count of bases not matched to a gene: 7. DNA for the CDR3: TGCGCCAGCAGCGACACTAGCGGGCGGAAAGAGACCCAGTACTTC. Translating gives CASSDTSGRKETQYF.

CDR3 amino acids: CASRRGSTDTQYF. CDR3 bases: TGTGCCAGCCGCAGGGGGTCCACAGATACGCAGTATTTT. V and J are TRBV25-1 and TRBJ2-3; 7 nucleotides match TRBD1. The CDR3 is 13 amino acids. V dropped 8 bases and J dropped 2; count of bases not matched to a gene: 4. Per germline, CDR1 MGHDK and CDR2 SYGVNS. The variable domain in full, completed from reference TRBV25-1 and TRBJ2-3, reads EADIYQTPRYLVIGTGKKITLECSQTMGHDKMYWYQQDPGMELHLIHYSYGVNSTEKGDLSSESTVSRIRTEHFPLTLESARPSHTSQYLCASRRGSTDTQYFGPGTRLTVL.

As for this clone: Other DNA sequences from this sample encode an identical CDR3 as well. This chain links TRBV23-1 with TRBJ2-6; D gene unclear. TRBV23-1 is an ORF, and what it does is uncertain. The CDR3 is made up of 18 amino acids. Between the trimmed V and J ends, which lost 2 bases and 0 bases, there was a span of 14 bases. The CDR3 protein is CASSQIAGPNSGANVLTF. The CDR3 coding sequence is TGCGCCAGCAGTCAAATTGCCGGCCCGAACTCTGGGGCCAACGTCCTGACTTTC.

The V and J genes are TRBV29-1 and TRBJ2-3; the match to TRBD1 covers 9 bases. Germline V gene lookup returns CDR1 SQVTM and CDR2 ANQGSEA. This CDR3 has 14 residues. After removal of 5 bases from V and 3 bases from J, the junction contained 6 bases not matched to a gene. DNA for the CDR3: TGCAGCGTTTTCGGACAGGGGTGGACAGATACGCAGTATTTT. Encoded protein: CSVFGQGWTDTQYF.

The rearrangement uses TRBV11-3 and TRBJ2-3; the D gene is possibly TRBD2 (6 bases). The CDR3 runs to 14 residues. V was shortened by 5 bases and J by 0 bases, with 9 bases between the two germline ends. CDR1 is SGHNT, CDR2 YENEEA, per germline. CDR3 in amino acids: CASSLSGSTDTQYF. In DNA, the CDR3 is TGTGCCAGCAGCCTCAGCGGGAGCACAGATACGCAGTATTTT. Based on the CDR3 plus reference TRBV11-3 and TRBJ2-3, the full variable domain is EAGVVQSPRYKIIEKKQPVAFWCNPISGHNTLYWYLQNLGQGPELLIRYENEEAVDDSQLPKDRFSAERLKGVDSTLKIQPAELGDSAVYLCASSLSGSTDTQYFGPGTRLTVL.